This record looks at one T cell receptor beta chain sequence and its context. As yet, its antigen is unknown. This entry comes from a study of T-cell reconstitution after alpha-beta-depleted transplantation in children. Findings and limits, study-wide: There were some patients whose high TCRbeta diversity at day 60 came from surviving recipient T cells and thymic progenitors. About two months after transplant, alpha-beta T cells reportedly came from several hundred expanded graft clones.

A library of TCRbeta sequences, prepared with unique molecular identifiers, was generated. MiXCR, run by TCRdb on the PCR reads, gives a single entry per CDR3 protein. The table includes roughly 220,000 distinct CDR3 sequences, about 8.4% detected once. This CDR3 spans 16 amino acids. Germline assignment: CDR1 SGHNT and CDR2 YYREEE (reference sequence). Trimming pared 1 base from V and 5 bases from J, leaving 19 bases between. This specimen was PBMCs, mostly from graft donor cells, taken 360 days after TCRalphabeta/CD19-depleted stem cell transplant. The chain joins TRBV5-4 to TRBJ2-7; D gene ambiguous. The TCR sequence derives from a male patient aged 2 to 10 who had a stem cell transplant for acute myeloid leukemia, so the T cells may come from the graft donor. CDR3 in DNA: TGTGCCAGCAGCTTGAAAATCTCCTTCGGACCGGACGAGCAGTACTTC. This gives the protein CASSLKISFGPDEQYF.